This TCR beta chain was captured by sequencing in a study of OX40 agonist ivuxolimab in advanced cancers. General study findings and limits: With doses of 0.1 to 3.0 mg/kg, CD4+ and CD8+ blood T cells had undergone clonal expansion by week 6.

Method: immunoSEQ multiplex PCR; TCRdb's copy keeps in-frame clones and lacks some. The sample contains about 58,000 clones, about 85% of which appear only once. Comments on this clone: Its antigen is currently unknown.

The CDR3 sequence is 13 residues long. Trimming took 5 bases from V and 8 from J; bases not matched to a gene: 10. The V gene's germline CDR1 is SQVTM and CDR2 ANQGSEA. Systemic immunosuppression or autoimmune disease history was grounds to exclude patients. Blood sampling took place at baseline, cycle 4 day 1, and cycle 7 day 1. V is TRBV29-1 and J is TRBJ2-7; 9 nucleotides line up with TRBD1. Sequences were derived from CD4+ or CD8+ T cells sorted from blood, sampled in a trial of the OX40 agonist ivuxolimab. The receptor's source is an adult with an advanced solid tumor such as melanoma, head and neck, liver or kidney cancer. The CDR3 reads CSVSRGTGSQQYF. In nucleotides, the CDR3 is TGCAGCGTTTCCCGAGGGACAGGGTCCCAGCAGTACTTC.